This T cell receptor (beta chain) was observed in a study of PD-1 blockade in classical Hodgkin lymphoma. Study outcomes and limitations: Relapsed/refractory patients reportedly had the lowest baseline TCR diversity, below newly diagnosed patients, who were below healthy donors. A significant rise in TCR diversity was seen by C4D1 for CD4+ cells but not for CD8+ cells.

Here immunoSEQ multiplex PCR was the method, and the copy in TCRdb shows in-frame clones only, minus some. Altogether roughly 10,000 clones are present, more than 75% being singletons, with the ten largest covering around 23%. Regarding time point: cycle 4 day 1 (C4D1), after 6 weeks of nivolumab. Each patient experienced a relapse that followed autologous stem cell transplantation, and brentuximab vedotin exposure varied. Responses achieved at best were complete response, partial response or progressive disease. Comments on this clone: Its antigen is as yet unknown.

V was cut by 1 base and J by 2 bases, with 9 bases left in between. The CDR3 runs 15 residues. Germline V gene lookup returns CDR1 SGHTA and CDR2 FQGNSA. The chain joins TRBV7-2 to TRBJ1-5; weak D call: TRBD1 (5 bases). The receptor comes from a human donor with classical Hodgkin lymphoma. This material consisted of peripheral blood mononuclear cells (PBMCs), taken before the fourth cycle of nivolumab. CDR3 region: CASSLVGAGNQPQHF. CDR3 nucleotide sequence: TGTGCCAGCAGCTTAGTAGGGGCTGGCAATCAGCCCCAGCATTTT. The full variable domain, completed using reference TRBV7-2 and TRBJ1-5, is GAGVSQSPSNKVTEKGKDVELRCDPISGHTALYWYRQSLGQGLEFLIYFQGNSAPDKSGLPSDRFSAERTGGSVSTLTIQRTQQEDSAVYLCASSLVGAGNQPQHFGDGTRLSIL.